This T cell receptor (beta chain) was profiled in a study of T cell clonality in common variable immunodeficiency. Study results and caveats: Common variable immunodeficiency TCR beta sequences reportedly had fewer deletions and N-nucleotide insertions.

This clone was observed at least ten times. Its target is unknown. The sequence runs out 3 residues before the end of the CDR3; the remainder is reconstructed from the germline J gene. Deletions cut 0 bases from V and 0 bases from J, with 15 bases between. This CDR3 comprises 17 residues. Germline V gene sequence: CDR1 DFQATT, CDR2 SNEGSKA (reference sequence). Generated by immunoSEQ multiplex PCR, the TCRdb table keeps only in-frame clones and is missing some. This sample comprises about 28,000 clones, none seen once only. This clonotype was sampled from a human donor with common variable immunodeficiency. V usage is TRBV20-1 and J usage is TRBJ2-1; no clear D gene. The sequenced sample consisted of peripheral blood mononuclear cells. CDR3 residues: CSARDPFIVLSYNEQFF. Partial CDR3 DNA: TGCAGTGCTAGAGACCCCTTTATAGTCCTCTCCTACAATGAG.